This T cell receptor (beta chain) was retrieved from a study of CD8 T cells in ankylosing spondylitis. Study-level results: A TCR beta motif of under 10 highly homologous variants appeared characteristic of ankylosing spondylitis blood. A subset of motif variants has previously been described in the synovial fluid and blood of reactive arthritis.

Each CDR3 protein is one row after TCRdb ran MiXCR on the 5' RACE reads. The table has fewer than 550,000 distinct CDR3 sequences, about 5.4% seen once. This clonotype was picked up many times. The antigen is unknown. The CDR3 extends over 12 amino acids. The germline V gene encodes CDR1 MNHNS and CDR2 SASEGT. V gave up 4 bases and J gave up 6 bases, with 10 bases separating them. The TCR originated in a male donor with ankylosing spondylitis. The chain has TRBV6-1 and TRBJ2-7; no clear D gene. Sequenced material: blood, either unsorted or a sorted T cell fraction (not recorded which). CDR3 in DNA: TGTGCCAGCAGTGCAACCCCCATCGAGCAGTACTTC. Its translation is CASSATPIEQYF.